The rows below give T cell receptor beta chains drawn from one sample of a study of CD8 T cells in ankylosing spondylitis. Each CDR3 protein gets one entry after TCRdb re-called the 5' RACE reads with MiXCR. Of 350,000 or so distinct CDR3 sequences detected, approximately 8% appear once; the ten largest clones hold approximately 14%. Source material: blood, either unsorted or a sorted T cell fraction (not recorded which). Receptor source: a male donor with ankylosing spondylitis. Each CDR3 is given with its conserved first and last residue. The order of the fields is J gene, clone size, D gene, V gene, CDR3 length, CDR3 protein, CDR3 DNA. A D gene is named only where the DNA matches it firmly. Where a row states a size, it is once, few, many or the class of an expanded clone; other rows omit it.

j_call: TRBJ2-1
clone_size: -
d_call: TRBD2
v_call: TRBV6-4
cdr3_length: 14
cdr3_aa: CASSVGTTNNEQFF
cdr3_nt: TGTGCCAGCAGTGTTGGGACTACGAACAATGAGCAGTTCTTC

j_call: TRBJ2-7
clone_size: few
d_call: TRBD1
v_call: TRBV5-1
cdr3_length: 13
cdr3_aa: CASSRDREGEQYF
cdr3_nt: TGCGCCAGTAGCCGGGACAGGGAAGGCGAGCAGTACTTC

j_call: TRBJ2-3
clone_size: -
d_call: -
v_call: TRBV12-3/TRBV12-4
cdr3_length: 15
cdr3_aa: CASSFRRLDTDTQYF
cdr3_nt: TGTGCCAGCAGTTTTAGGAGGCTCGACACAGATACGCAGTATTTT

j_call: TRBJ2-1
clone_size: many
d_call: -
v_call: TRBV5-1
cdr3_length: 12
cdr3_aa: CASSLGRDSQFF
cdr3_nt: TGCGCCAGCAGCTTGGGTCGGGACTCGCAGTTCTTC

j_call: TRBJ2-7
clone_size: many
d_call: -
v_call: TRBV29-1
cdr3_length: 12
cdr3_aa: CSVVRGHDEQYF
cdr3_nt: TGCAGCGTTGTCAGGGGACACGACGAGCAGTACTTC

j_call: TRBJ1-2
clone_size: few
d_call: -
v_call: TRBV7-3
cdr3_length: 13
cdr3_aa: CASSRGSDYGYTF
cdr3_nt: TGTGCCAGCAGCCGGGGATCCGACTATGGCTACACCTTC

j_call: TRBJ1-6
clone_size: few
d_call: TRBD1
v_call: TRBV3-1
cdr3_length: 15
cdr3_aa: CASSQPGQGYSPLHF
cdr3_nt: TGTGCCAGCAGCCAGCCGGGACAGGGGTATTCACCCCTCCACTTT

j_call: TRBJ1-4
clone_size: few
d_call: -
v_call: TRBV7-9
cdr3_length: 17
cdr3_aa: CASSLARTTEANEKLFF
cdr3_nt: TGTGCCAGCAGCTTAGCTCGGACCACTGAGGCTAATGAAAAACTGTTTTTT

j_call: TRBJ1-4
clone_size: many
d_call: -
v_call: TRBV12-3/TRBV12-4
cdr3_length: 13
cdr3_aa: CASSLARDVKLFF
cdr3_nt: TGTGCCAGCAGTTTAGCGCGGGACGTAAAACTGTTTTTT

j_call: TRBJ2-1
clone_size: few
d_call: -
v_call: TRBV7-3
cdr3_length: 13
cdr3_aa: CASSLVRGNEQFF
cdr3_nt: TGTGCCAGCAGCTTAGTTCGGGGCAATGAGCAGTTCTTC

j_call: TRBJ2-7
clone_size: many
d_call: -
v_call: TRBV15
cdr3_length: 13
cdr3_aa: CATSRDKGYEQYF
cdr3_nt: TGTGCCACCAGCAGAGATAAGGGATACGAGCAGTACTTC

j_call: TRBJ2-2
clone_size: -
d_call: -
v_call: TRBV5-1
cdr3_length: 16
cdr3_aa: CASRRVAGPNTGELFF
cdr3_nt: TGCGCCAGCAGACGAGTCGCAGGCCCGAACACCGGGGAGCTGTTTTTT

j_call: TRBJ2-2
clone_size: few
d_call: -
v_call: TRBV7-9
cdr3_length: 16
cdr3_aa: CAIPYSGERNTGELFF
cdr3_nt: TGTGCCATCCCGTATAGCGGAGAGAGGAACACCGGGGAGCTGTTTTTT

j_call: TRBJ2-3
clone_size: few
d_call: TRBD2
v_call: TRBV5-5
cdr3_length: 16
cdr3_aa: CASSSLAGSLGDTQYF
cdr3_nt: TGTGCCAGCAGCTCCTTAGCGGGAAGTTTGGGGGATACGCAGTATTTT

j_call: TRBJ2-5
clone_size: few
d_call: -
v_call: TRBV29-1
cdr3_length: 12
cdr3_aa: CSAGGLRETQYF
cdr3_nt: TGCAGCGCTGGGGGGTTACGGGAGACCCAGTACTTC

j_call: TRBJ2-3
clone_size: many
d_call: -
v_call: TRBV29-1
cdr3_length: 14
cdr3_aa: CSALQGPGTDTQYF
cdr3_nt: TGCAGCGCGTTACAGGGCCCAGGCACAGATACGCAGTATTTT

j_call: TRBJ2-3
clone_size: -
d_call: TRBD2
v_call: TRBV7-2
cdr3_length: 14
cdr3_aa: CATERGGGPDTQYF
cdr3_nt: TGTGCCACCGAGCGGGGCGGGGGACCAGATACGCAGTATTTT

j_call: TRBJ2-3
clone_size: many
d_call: TRBD2
v_call: TRBV29-1
cdr3_length: 15
cdr3_aa: CSVEVKRGNTDTQYF
cdr3_nt: TGCAGCGTTGAAGTAAAGCGGGGGAACACAGATACGCAGTATTTT

j_call: TRBJ2-5
clone_size: -
d_call: -
v_call: TRBV5-1
cdr3_length: 15
cdr3_aa: CASSLPAPKLETQYF
cdr3_nt: TGCGCCAGCAGCTTGCCAGCGCCGAAATTGGAGACCCAGTACTTC

j_call: TRBJ2-7
clone_size: few
d_call: TRBD1
v_call: TRBV29-1
cdr3_length: 13
cdr3_aa: CSVIPGTGYEQYF
cdr3_nt: TGCAGCGTCATCCCCGGGACAGGCTACGAGCAGTACTTC

j_call: TRBJ2-7
clone_size: few
d_call: -
v_call: TRBV9
cdr3_length: 15
cdr3_aa: CASSSDPRSGYEQYF
cdr3_nt: TGTGCCAGCAGTTCGGACCCTCGGTCCGGTTACGAGCAGTACTTC

j_call: TRBJ1-4
clone_size: few
d_call: -
v_call: TRBV7-2
cdr3_length: 15
cdr3_aa: CASSLRMDRREKLFF
cdr3_nt: TGTGCCAGCAGCTTGAGGATGGACCGGAGGGAAAAACTGTTTTTT

j_call: TRBJ1-1
clone_size: -
d_call: -
v_call: TRBV9
cdr3_length: 13
cdr3_aa: CASSVQGDTEAFF
cdr3_nt: TGTGCCAGCAGCGTACAGGGAGACACTGAAGCTTTCTTT

j_call: TRBJ1-4
clone_size: many
d_call: -
v_call: TRBV5-1
cdr3_length: 15
cdr3_aa: CASSLDGGDGEKLFF
cdr3_nt: TGCGCCAGCAGCTTGGATGGGGGCGACGGTGAAAAACTGTTTTTT

j_call: TRBJ1-3
clone_size: many
d_call: -
v_call: TRBV3-1
cdr3_length: 14
cdr3_aa: CASSRTRVGNTIYF
cdr3_nt: TGTGCCAGCAGTCGAACGAGGGTTGGAAACACCATATATTTT

j_call: TRBJ1-4
clone_size: -
d_call: TRBD1
v_call: TRBV7-9
cdr3_length: 16
cdr3_aa: CASSFTGTGHNEKLFF
cdr3_nt: TGTGCCAGCAGTTTCACCGGGACAGGTCATAATGAAAAACTGTTTTTT

j_call: TRBJ2-1
clone_size: few
d_call: -
v_call: TRBV3-1
cdr3_length: 14
cdr3_aa: CASSLPDSYNEQFF
cdr3_nt: TGTGCCAGCAGCCTCCCGGACTCCTACAATGAGCAGTTCTTC

j_call: TRBJ2-2
clone_size: -
d_call: TRBD1
v_call: TRBV29-1
cdr3_length: 14
cdr3_aa: CSVLAGGITGELFF
cdr3_nt: TGCAGCGTCCTCGCAGGGGGAATCACCGGGGAGCTGTTTTTT

j_call: TRBJ2-5
clone_size: few
d_call: TRBD2
v_call: TRBV11-2
cdr3_length: 16
cdr3_aa: CASSLIGGGREETQYF
cdr3_nt: TGTGCCAGCAGCTTAATCGGCGGGGGGAGAGAAGAGACCCAGTACTTC

j_call: TRBJ2-1
clone_size: -
d_call: -
v_call: TRBV29-1
cdr3_length: 14
cdr3_aa: CSVVGGRAGNEQFF
cdr3_nt: TGCAGCGTTGTAGGGGGGAGGGCCGGGAATGAGCAGTTCTTC

j_call: TRBJ2-5
clone_size: few
d_call: -
v_call: TRBV7-9
cdr3_length: 16
cdr3_aa: CASSLVAAAPQETQYF
cdr3_nt: TGTGCCAGCAGCTTAGTAGCAGCGGCACCCCAAGAGACCCAGTACTTC

j_call: TRBJ2-2
clone_size: many
d_call: -
v_call: TRBV6-2/TRBV6-3
cdr3_length: 15
cdr3_aa: CASSYPGRNTGELFF
cdr3_nt: TGTGCCAGCAGTTACCCCGGGAGGAACACCGGGGAGCTGTTTTTT

j_call: TRBJ2-6
clone_size: few
d_call: -
v_call: TRBV6-5
cdr3_length: 18
cdr3_aa: CASSYVSRFLSGANVLTF
cdr3_nt: TGTGCCAGCAGTTACGTTTCCAGGTTCCTCTCTGGGGCCAACGTCCTGACTTTC

j_call: TRBJ2-1
clone_size: -
d_call: -
v_call: TRBV12-3/TRBV12-4
cdr3_length: 14
cdr3_aa: CASRWGQIYNEQFF
cdr3_nt: TGTGCCAGCAGGTGGGGACAAATCTACAATGAGCAGTTCTTC

j_call: TRBJ1-1
clone_size: -
d_call: -
v_call: TRBV27
cdr3_length: 15
cdr3_aa: CASSLRPYRDTEAFF
cdr3_nt: TGTGCCAGCAGTTTAAGGCCTTATCGGGACACTGAAGCTTTCTTT

j_call: TRBJ2-1
clone_size: many
d_call: -
v_call: TRBV20-1
cdr3_length: 16
cdr3_aa: CSATRENSENYNEQFF
cdr3_nt: TGCAGTGCTACGAGGGAGAATAGCGAAAACTACAATGAGCAGTTCTTC

j_call: TRBJ1-4
clone_size: many
d_call: -
v_call: TRBV20-1
cdr3_length: 14
cdr3_aa: CSAPRAATNEKLFF
cdr3_nt: TGCAGTGCTCCCAGGGCTGCAACTAATGAAAAACTGTTTTTT

j_call: TRBJ2-3
clone_size: many
d_call: -
v_call: TRBV29-1
cdr3_length: 16
cdr3_aa: CSVEGRRRGSTDTQYF
cdr3_nt: TGCAGCGTTGAAGGACGGAGAAGGGGAAGCACAGATACGCAGTATTTT

j_call: TRBJ1-2
clone_size: -
d_call: -
v_call: TRBV12-3/TRBV12-4
cdr3_length: 14
cdr3_aa: CASSFDTGLGGYTF
cdr3_nt: TGTGCCAGCAGTTTCGATACAGGGTTAGGTGGCTACACCTTC

j_call: TRBJ1-5
clone_size: many
d_call: -
v_call: TRBV7-8
cdr3_length: 15
cdr3_aa: CASSPRDGYNQPQHF
cdr3_nt: TGTGCCAGCAGCCCGAGGGACGGCTACAATCAGCCCCAGCATTTT